This TCR beta chain stems from a study of low-dose radiotherapy and immunotherapy resistance in tumors. As for time point: after trial treatment. As for treatment: LDRT plus nivolumab, ipilimumab, low-dose cyclophosphamide and aspirin (RACIN trial). This clonotype was counted at least ten times. Priming of first-strand cDNA relied on TRAV- and TRBV-specific primers (covering alpha and beta chains). TCRs underwent 20 PCR cycles of amplification with a constant-region primer and V-primer adapter. From the reads, TCRdb called clonotypes with MiXCR, one entry per CDR3 protein. The sample has around 60,000 distinct CDR3 sequences; under 30% are singletons. The V gene's germline CDR1 is SGHRS and CDR2 YFSETQ. This CDR3 has 15 residues. Germline trimming cut 2 bases from V and 0 bases from J; bases unmatched to any gene: 4.

This clonotype was obtained from a male donor with prostate cancer. V gene TRBV5-1 combines with J gene TRBJ1-1; 7 nucleotides agree with TRBD1. The specimen was PBMCs, collected after low-dose radiotherapy plus immunotherapy. The CDR3 bases are TGCGCCAGCAGCTTCGTACAGGGGCTGAACACTGAAGCTTTCTTT. As protein: CASSFVQGLNTEAFF.